This T cell receptor (beta chain) was sequenced for a study of T cell repertoires in cytomegalovirus infection. Each CDR3 protein is one row after TCRdb ran MiXCR on the reads. The table has roughly 500,000 distinct CDR3 sequences, roughly a third seen once. Concerning this clonotype itself: Its antigen is as yet unknown.

Germline loops: CDR1 MDHEN, CDR2 SYDVKM. The CDR3 is 14 amino acids. Trimming cost V 7 bases and J 10 bases; bases outside gene matches: 12. This clonotype was sampled from a human donor in good health (CMV status not recorded). Some clones in this sample may be carry-over from other donors' samples. The source material was cultured PBMCs, sampled from culture after CMV antigen stimulation. The chain recombines TRBV28 with TRBJ2-1; 8 bases fit TRBD1. The CDR3 nucleotides are TGTGCCAGCACCTGGTCGGCAGGGGGCAGGGAGCAGTTCTTC. This translates into CASTWSAGGREQFF.